These T cell receptor beta chains were read from a single sample in a study of early T cells in non-severe SARS-CoV-2 infection. In TCRdb, the 5' RACE reads were re-called with MiXCR into one record per CDR3 protein. The sample consists of tens of thousands of distinct CDR3 sequences, around 4% of them appearing once. Sequenced input: whole blood. These receptors came from an adult who was a healthcare worker with PCR-confirmed SARS-CoV-2 infection or an uninfected control (not recorded which). Each CDR3 is given with its conserved first and last residue. A D gene is named only where the DNA matches it firmly. Size is omitted from some rows. Given values are once, few, many or a class for expanded clones.

>TRBJ2-3|many|NA|TRBV7-3
CASSPLGGLIATDTQYF
TGTGCCAGCAGCCCCCTCGGGGGGCTGATAGCCACAGATACGCAGTATTTT
>TRBJ2-7|few|NA|TRBV7-6
CASSLAKTGGLSYEQYF
TGTGCCAGCAGCTTAGCGAAGACAGGCGGCCTTTCCTACGAGCAGTACTTC
>TRBJ2-1|many|TRBD2|TRBV7-9
CASSSYRGRASGSSYNEQFF
TGTGCCAGCAGCTCCTACAGGGGTCGGGCTAGCGGGAGCTCCTACAATGAGCAGTTCTTC
>TRBJ1-5|many|NA|TRBV2
CASKRDGVNQPQHF
TGTGCCAGCAAGAGAGACGGTGTTAATCAGCCCCAGCATTTT
>TRBJ1-1|many|TRBD1|TRBV6-5
CASSYRQGPEAFF
TGTGCCAGCAGTTACCGACAGGGGCCTGAAGCTTTCTTT
>TRBJ2-1|NA|TRBD2|TRBV12-3/TRBV12-4
CASSSPGLAGSYNEQFF
TGTGCCAGCAGCTCGCCTGGACTAGCGGGCTCCTACAATGAGCAGTTCTTC
>TRBJ1-1|many|TRBD1|TRBV25-1
CASSATLTGGGRTTEAFF
TGTGCCAGCAGTGCTACCCTCACAGGGGGCGGTCGGACCACTGAAGCTTTCTTT
>TRBJ2-3|many|NA|TRBV7-2
CASSGGGPSTDTQYF
TGTGCCAGCAGCGGGGGCGGGCCCAGCACAGATACGCAGTATTTT
>TRBJ2-3|few|NA|TRBV7-7
CASSLNGDTQYF
TGTGCCAGCAGCTTAAACGGAGATACGCAGTATTTT
>TRBJ1-3|many|NA|TRBV3-1
CASSQDTVLSGNTIYF
TGTGCCAGCAGCCAAGATACCGTCTTGTCTGGAAACACCATATATTTT
>TRBJ1-5|NA|NA|TRBV11-2
CASSARALQPQHF
TGTGCCAGCAGCGCCCGGGCCCTTCAGCCCCAGCATTTT
>TRBJ2-7|many|NA|TRBV12-3/TRBV12-4
CATARGQNEQYF
TGTGCCACCGCCCGCGGGCAAAACGAGCAGTACTTC
>TRBJ2-1|many|TRBD2|TRBV29-1
CSVQRLAGGYEQFF
TGCAGCGTCCAACGACTAGCGGGAGGTTATGAGCAGTTCTTC
>TRBJ1-2|many|NA|TRBV6-6
CASSLFISTGSGYGYTF
TGTGCCAGCAGCCTTTTCATTTCAACAGGTTCGGGCTATGGCTACACCTTC
>TRBJ1-1|many|NA|TRBV5-6
CASSFMGGATEAFF
TGTGCCAGCAGTTTTATGGGCGGGGCTACTGAAGCTTTCTTT
>TRBJ1-1|many|NA|TRBV28
CASRVQLNTEAFF
TGTGCCAGCAGAGTCCAGCTCAACACTGAAGCTTTCTTT
>TRBJ1-6|few|NA|TRBV7-2
CASSSENSPLHF
TGTGCCAGCAGCTCAGAAAATTCACCCCTCCACTTT
>TRBJ2-1|NA|TRBD1|TRBV7-2
CASSPTGGSYNEQFF
TGTGCCAGCAGCCCCACAGGGGGGTCCTACAATGAGCAGTTCTTC
>TRBJ1-6|many|TRBD1|TRBV20-1
CSARDRGPGSPLHF
TGCAGTGCTAGAGACAGGGGGCCGGGTTCACCCCTCCACTTT
>TRBJ1-1|many|NA|TRBV7-2
CASSLGYSGARPEAFF
TGTGCCAGCAGCTTAGGGTACAGTGGTGCTAGGCCTGAAGCTTTCTTT
>TRBJ2-7|NA|TRBD2|TRBV6-2/TRBV6-3
CASSYFPGTSGSYEQYF
TGTGCCAGCAGTTACTTCCCCGGGACTAGCGGGAGCTACGAGCAGTACTTC
>TRBJ2-2|many|NA|TRBV6-5
CASARQAPGTGELFF
TGTGCCAGCGCAAGACAGGCCCCGGGGACCGGGGAGCTGTTTTTT
>TRBJ2-5|many|TRBD1|TRBV24-1
CATSDSDRVRGGTQYF
TGTGCCACCAGTGACTCAGACAGGGTTAGAGGCGGGACCCAGTACTTC
>TRBJ2-1|NA|NA|TRBV7-3
CASSSQGFGEQFF
TGTGCCAGCAGCTCCCAGGGGTTTGGTGAGCAGTTCTTC
>TRBJ2-3|many|TRBD2|TRBV7-3
CASSVMAGGPTDTQYF
TGTGCCAGCAGCGTCATGGCGGGAGGGCCGACAGATACGCAGTATTTT
>TRBJ1-4|many|NA|TRBV10-1
CASSDGAEKLFF
TGCGCCAGCAGTGATGGAGCCGAAAAACTGTTTTTT
>TRBJ2-5|many|TRBD2|TRBV13
CASSTTSGTTTETQYF
TGTGCCAGCAGCACAACTAGCGGGACTACGACAGAGACCCAGTACTTC
>TRBJ1-1|many|TRBD1|TRBV12-3/TRBV12-4
CASSPLVGDRVGNTEAFF
TGTGCCAGCAGTCCGTTAGTTGGAGACAGGGTAGGGAACACTGAAGCTTTCTTT
>TRBJ1-1|many|NA|TRBV11-1
CASSTEGGVEAFF
TGTGCCAGCAGCACCGAGGGGGGGGTTGAAGCTTTCTTT
>TRBJ1-1|many|NA|TRBV12-3/TRBV12-4
CASSQTLNTEAFF
TGTGCCAGCAGCCAGACATTGAACACTGAAGCTTTCTTT
>TRBJ2-1|NA|TRBD2|TRBV5-1
CASSLASGGPAEQFF
TGCGCCAGCAGCTTAGCTAGCGGGGGGCCGGCTGAGCAGTTCTTC
>TRBJ2-7|few|TRBD1|TRBV5-1
CASSWRQGAYEQYF
TGCGCCAGCAGCTGGAGACAGGGGGCCTACGAGCAGTACTTC
>TRBJ1-1|many|TRBD1|TRBV10-1
CASSAGGSAEAFF
TGCGCCAGCAGTGCAGGGGGCTCGGCTGAAGCTTTCTTT
>TRBJ2-7|NA|TRBD1|TRBV29-1
CSAEIVQGYEQYF
TGCAGCGCTGAAATTGTACAGGGGTACGAGCAGTACTTC
>TRBJ2-7|many|TRBD2|TRBV7-3
CASSAGLAGAEQYF
TGTGCCAGCAGCGCGGGACTAGCGGGAGCCGAGCAGTACTTC
>TRBJ2-1|many|TRBD2|TRBV19
CASSLLAGGHSSYNEQFF
TGTGCCAGTAGTCTACTAGCGGGGGGCCACAGCTCCTACAATGAGCAGTTCTTC
>TRBJ2-1|many|NA|TRBV20-1
CSALGTAGAISYNEQFF
TGCAGTGCCCTCGGAACAGCGGGTGCTATCTCCTACAATGAGCAGTTCTTC
>TRBJ1-2|NA|NA|TRBV29-1
CSARAAGLYGYTF
TGCAGCGCCCGGGCGGCAGGGCTCTATGGCTACACCTTC
>TRBJ1-5|many|NA|TRBV12-3/TRBV12-4
CASSQVLSNQPQHF
TGTGCCAGCAGTCAAGTCCTTAGCAATCAGCCCCAGCATTTT
>TRBJ2-7|many|NA|TRBV28
CASSLPLPGEYEQYF
TGTGCCAGCAGTTTACCCCTACCCGGAGAGTACGAGCAGTACTTC
>TRBJ2-3|many|NA|TRBV11-3
CASERGGVSTDTQYF
TGTGCCAGCGAAAGGGGGGGCGTGAGCACAGATACGCAGTATTTT
>TRBJ2-1|many|NA|TRBV9
CASSVENEQFF
TGTGCCAGCAGCGTAGAAAATGAGCAGTTCTTC
>TRBJ1-5|many|TRBD1|TRBV7-2
CASSSPGQNQPQHF
TGTGCCAGCAGCTCTCCGGGACAGAATCAGCCCCAGCATTTT
>TRBJ2-3|many|TRBD1|TRBV5-1
CASSIRQGGTDTQYF
TGCGCCAGCAGCATTAGACAGGGCGGCACAGATACGCAGTATTTT
>TRBJ2-3|NA|TRBD2|TRBV27
CASSSPLSSGGTTDTQYF
TGTGCCAGCAGTTCCCCCTTATCTAGCGGGGGGACTACAGATACGCAGTATTTT
>TRBJ1-2|many|NA|TRBV12-3/TRBV12-4
CASSAWAGRKNYGYTF
TGTGCCAGCAGTGCCTGGGCCGGGAGGAAGAACTATGGCTACACCTTC
>TRBJ2-4|many|NA|TRBV30
CAWSVKAANIQYF
TGTGCCTGGAGTGTAAAGGCTGCTAACATTCAGTACTTC
>TRBJ2-1|few|NA|TRBV11-2
CASRNLGGNEQFF
TGTGCCAGCAGAAACCTAGGCGGCAATGAGCAGTTCTTC
>TRBJ2-2|many|TRBD1|TRBV7-3
CASSFFAGGTGELFF
TGTGCCAGCAGCTTTTTCGCAGGGGGCACCGGGGAGCTGTTTTTT
>TRBJ2-1|many|NA|TRBV19
CASSIVVGRAKENEQFF
TGTGCCAGTAGTATAGTAGTCGGTAGGGCTAAGGAGAATGAGCAGTTCTTC
>TRBJ2-5|many|TRBD2|TRBV29-1
CSVGLAGGTTTQYF
TGCAGCGTTGGACTAGCGGGAGGCACGACGACCCAGTACTTC
>TRBJ2-3|many|TRBD1|TRBV29-1
CSAGQGVRDTQYF
TGCAGCGCCGGACAGGGTGTACGAGATACGCAGTATTTT
>TRBJ1-4|many|NA|TRBV7-9
CASTLQGSNEKLFF
TGTGCCAGCACCCTACAGGGTTCTAATGAAAAACTGTTTTTT